This T cell receptor (beta chain) was observed in a study of T cell responses to AZD1222 COVID-19 vaccine. Notes on the study in general: AZD1222 recipients seropositive at baseline numbered only six. White British people made up most donors, females outnumbered males, and clonal diversity was possibly underestimated.

Germline CDR1 reads SGHRS; CDR2 reads YFSETQ. With V trimmed by 0 bases and J by 8 bases, 9 bases remained unmatched. The CDR3 totals 16 residues. Regarding this clone: Antigen specificity is unknown.

Sequencing used immunoSEQ multiplex PCR; TCRdb keeps in-frame clones, though not all of them. Here the sample spans 110,000 to 150,000 clones, over 90% being singletons. Sequencing was performed on peripheral blood, taken on day 0 of AZD1222 vaccination. This chain connects TRBV5-1 to TRBJ2-1; 9 positions agree with TRBD2. The sequence was collected from an adult in good health. The CDR3 DNA reads as TGCGCCAGCAGCTTGGCCGGAGTAGCGGGAGCCGATGAGCAGTTCTTC. Translating it yields CASSLAGVAGADEQFF.